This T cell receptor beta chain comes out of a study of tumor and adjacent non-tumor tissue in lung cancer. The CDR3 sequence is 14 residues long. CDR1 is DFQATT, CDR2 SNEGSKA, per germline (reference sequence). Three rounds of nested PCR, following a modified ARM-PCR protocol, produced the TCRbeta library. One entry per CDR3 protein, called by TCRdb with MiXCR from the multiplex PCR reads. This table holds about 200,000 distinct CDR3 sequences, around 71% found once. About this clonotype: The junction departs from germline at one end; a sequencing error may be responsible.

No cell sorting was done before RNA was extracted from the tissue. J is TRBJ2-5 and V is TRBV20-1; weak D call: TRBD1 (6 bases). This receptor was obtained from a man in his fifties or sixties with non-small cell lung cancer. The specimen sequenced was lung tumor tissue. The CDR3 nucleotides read TGCAGTGTTAGGGTTGGGGGACACCAAGAGGCCCAGTACTTC. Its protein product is CSVRVGGHQEAQYF.